The entry below describes one T cell receptor beta chain. What it recognizes is unknown. This record belongs to a study of glioma-infiltrating T cells after dendritic cell vaccination. TCRdb's table, derived via immunoSEQ multiplex PCR, lists solely in-frame clones and lacks some. The repertoire holds roughly 80,000 clones, with roughly 91% as singletons. Described time point: after dendritic cell vaccination, including at tumor progression/relapse. General study points: Survival was not directly related to TCR clonality in these patients.

CDR3 length equals 16 residues. This sample comprised blood, obtained after dendritic cell vaccination. The rearrangement uses TRBV21-1 and TRBJ2-7; TRBD1, the table's D call, was not compared with the DNA. TRBV21-1 is a pseudogene locus. The sequence was obtained from a human donor with glioblastoma. This CDR3 reads CASSKGGRGGDYEQYF. CDR3 bases: TGTGCCAGCAGCAAAGGAGGGAGAGGGGGAGACTACGAGCAGTACTTC.